These 14 T cell receptor beta chains were all obtained from the same sample, sequenced in a study of T cell responses to AZD1222 COVID-19 vaccine. Profiled with immunoSEQ multiplex PCR; TCRdb holds only in-frame clones, not every one. The sample has roughly 200,000 clones, around 93% seen once; the top ten hold around 1%. Sequenced material: peripheral blood, taken 28 days after the second dose of the MenACWY control vaccine. These receptors were obtained from an adult who received the MenACWY meningococcal vaccine as a control.

The chain combines TRBV9 with TRBJ2-3; 11 positions match TRBD1. J was trimmed by 4 bases and V by 4 bases; bases with no gene match: 5. Germline values: CDR1 SGDLS, CDR2 YYNGEE. The CDR3 totals 15 residues. The CDR3 region has the DNA TGTGCCAGCAGCTCATCGGGACAGGGGGCAGATACGCAGTATTTT. This gives the protein CASSSSGQGADTQYF. Full variable domain (missing parts from reference TRBV9 and TRBJ2-3): DSGVTQTPKHLITATGQRVTLRCSPRSGDLSVYWYQQSLDQGLQFLIQYYNGEERAKGNILERFSAQQFPDLHSELNLSSLELGDSALYFCASSSSGQGADTQYFGPGTRLTVL.

The V call is TRBV5-1, the J call TRBJ2-3, with 12 positions matching TRBD2. CDR3 length equals 16 residues. Germline CDR1 is SGHRS and CDR2 is YFSETQ. The trim removed 4 bases at V and 5 bases at J, leaving 8 bases unmatched. The CDR3 spells CASSNGLAGTGDTQYF. DNA for the CDR3: TGCGCCAGCAGCAATGGACTAGCGGGAACCGGAGATACGCAGTATTTT.

This chain links TRBV7-2 with TRBJ2-3; 9 nucleotides align to TRBD2. The CDR3 runs 16 residues. The germline CDR1 and CDR2 sequences are SGHTA and FQGNSA. Trimming took 1 base from V and 3 from J; bases not matched to a gene: 5. The CDR3 is CASSLGGGAGTDTQYF. CDR3 nucleotides: TGTGCCAGCAGCTTAGGCGGGGGGGCGGGAACAGATACGCAGTATTTT. Using reference TRBV7-2 and TRBJ2-3 for the parts outside the CDR3, the full variable domain is GAGVSQSPSNKVTEKGKDVELRCDPISGHTALYWYRQSLGQGLEFLIYFQGNSAPDKSGLPSDRFSAERTGGSVSTLTIQRTQQEDSAVYLCASSLGGGAGTDTQYFGPGTRLTVL.

The V and J genes are TRBV29-1 and TRBJ1-2; possibly TRBD1 for D (5 bases). The CDR3 covers 12 residues. Trimming took off 4 bases at V and 6 bases at J, with 12 bases between the two ends. Germline CDR1 reads SQVTM; CDR2 reads ANQGSEA. For the CDR3, the DNA is TGCAGCGTTGCTGACAGTTCGCATGGCTACACCTTC. It specifies CSVADSSHGYTF.

The chain couples TRBV6-1 to TRBJ2-3; 7 bases agree with TRBD1. The CDR3 has 16 amino acids. J gave up 2 bases and V 1 base, and 6 bases lay outside the gene matches. Germline CDR1 and CDR2: MNHNS and SASEGT. The DNA of the CDR3 is TGTGCCAGCAGTGAAGGTTCAGGGGGTTACACAGATACGCAGTATTTT. It is translated as CASSEGSGGYTDTQYF.

V and J are TRBV29-1 and TRBJ1-1; D gene ambiguous. Germline V lookup: CDR1 SQVTM, CDR2 ANQGSEA. V was clipped by 4 bases and J by 3 bases, with 6 bases between them. The CDR3 runs 11 residues. The CDR3 DNA sequence: TGCAGCGTTGCGGTCTACACTGAAGCTTTCTTT. Translation gives CSVAVYTEAFF.

The chain couples TRBV2 to TRBJ2-2; D uncertain. The germline V gene has CDR1 SNHLY and CDR2 FYNNEI. The CDR3 extends over 13 amino acids. Trimming took 0 bases from V and 7 from J, leaving 6 bases between them. CDR3 in amino acids: CASSEARRGELFF. CDR3 nucleotide sequence: TGTGCCAGCAGTGAAGCAAGGCGCGGGGAGCTGTTTTTT. The complete variable domain, with remaining parts taken from reference TRBV2 and TRBJ2-2, reads EPEVTQTPSHQVTQMGQEVILRCVPISNHLYFYWYRQILGQKVEFLVSFYNNEISEKSEIFDDQFSVERPDGSNFTLKIRSTKLEDSAMYFCASSEARRGELFFGEGSRLTVL.

The CDR3 protein is CASSAGQMNYEQYF. In DNA form, the CDR3 reads TGCGCCAGCAGCGCCGGACAGATGAATTACGAGCAGTACTTC. The rearrangement links TRBV5-1 to TRBJ2-7, with D perhaps matching TRBD1 (6 bases). The CDR3 has 14 residues. The germline V gene has CDR1 SGHRS and CDR2 YFSETQ. With 4 bases removed from V and 4 bases from J, the gap between germline ends came to 15 bases.

V gene TRBV19 combines with J gene TRBJ1-5, with a possible D match to TRBD1 (5 bases). The V end was cut by 3 bases, the J end by 0 bases, with 12 bases between. The CDR3 is 16 residues long. Germline values: CDR1 LNHDA, CDR2 SQIVND (reference sequence). The CDR3 DNA reads TGTGCCAGTAGTATCCTGCAGGGCATTAGCAATCAGCCCCAGCATTTT. It translates to CASSILQGISNQPQHF. The variable domain in full, completed from reference TRBV19 and TRBJ1-5, reads DGGITQSPKYLFRKEGQNVTLSCEQNLNHDAMYWYRQDPGQGLRLIYYSQIVNDFQKGDIAEGYSVSREKKESFPLTVTSAQKNPTAFYLCASSILQGISNQPQHFGDGTRLSIL.

CDR3 protein: CASSLPTSLNEQFF. CDR3 DNA sequence: TGTGCCAGCAGCCTCCCGACTAGCCTGAATGAGCAGTTCTTC. The chain joins TRBV11-2 to TRBJ2-1; TRBD2 matches at 7 bases. Germline V lookup: CDR1 SGHAT, CDR2 FQNNGV. This CDR3 comprises 14 residues. Trimming at V came to 5 bases and at J to 7 bases, leaving 8 bases not matched to a gene.

The gene calls are TRBV18 and TRBJ1-5; D ambiguous. V lost 4 bases to trimming and J lost 5 bases, with 9 bases between them. CDR1 KGHSH and CDR2 LQKENI come from the germline V gene. The CDR3 loop spans 13 amino acids. The CDR3 is CASSHGSYQPQHF. The CDR3 nucleotides are TGTGCCAGCTCACATGGGAGTTATCAGCCCCAGCATTTT. The full variable domain, rest sourced from reference TRBV18 and TRBJ1-5, is NAGVMQNPRHLVRRRGQEARLRCSPMKGHSHVYWYRQLPEEGLKFMVYLQKENIIDESGMPKERFSAEFPKEGPSILRIQQVVRGDSAAYFCASSHGSYQPQHFGDGTRLSIL.

This clone was counted once. The J gene is TRBJ2-7, the V gene TRBV4-2; D is ambiguous. Germline CDR1 LGHNA, CDR2 YNFKEQ. V lost 0 bases and J lost 0, with 12 bases in between. The CDR3 covers 16 residues. This CDR3 is CASSQESSASSYEQYF. CDR3 in DNA: TGTGCCAGCAGCCAAGAATCCAGCGCCAGCTCCTACGAGCAGTACTTC.

This clone was counted once. The CDR3 sequence is CASSGGVGEQYF. CDR3 sequence (DNA): TGTGCCAGCAGTGGGGGAGTGGGGGAGCAGTACTTC. The chain is built from TRBV2 and TRBJ2-7, with D perhaps matching TRBD2 (5 bases). The CDR3 covers 12 residues. Germline lookup yields CDR1 SNHLY and CDR2 FYNNEI. The V end was cut by 4 bases, the J end by 7 bases, with 11 bases between.

This chain uses TRBV5-8 with TRBJ1-5; D gene ambiguous. The CDR3 runs 15 residues. Germline lookup yields CDR1 SGHTS and CDR2 YDEGEE. With 4 bases removed from V and 1 base from J, the gap between germline ends came to 12 bases. CDR3 in DNA: TGTGCCAGCAGCACCCGAAGAAACAGCAATCAGCCCCAGCATTTT. It encodes CASSTRRNSNQPQHF. Together with reference TRBV5-8 and TRBJ1-5, the CDR3 gives the full variable domain: EAGVTQSPTHLIKTRGQQATLRCSPISGHTSVYWYQQALGLGLQFLLWYDEGEERNRGNFPPRFSGRQFPNYSSELNVNALELEDSALYLCASSTRRNSNQPQHFGDGTRLSIL.